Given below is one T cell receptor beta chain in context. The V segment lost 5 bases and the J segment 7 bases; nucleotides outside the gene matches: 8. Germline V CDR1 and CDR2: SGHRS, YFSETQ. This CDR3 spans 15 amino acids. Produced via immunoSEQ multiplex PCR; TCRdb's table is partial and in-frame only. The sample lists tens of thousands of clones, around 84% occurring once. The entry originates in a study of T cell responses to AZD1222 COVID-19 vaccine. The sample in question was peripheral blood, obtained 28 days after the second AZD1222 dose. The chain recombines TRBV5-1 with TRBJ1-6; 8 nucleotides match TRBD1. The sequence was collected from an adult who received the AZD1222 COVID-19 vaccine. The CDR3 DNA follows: TGCGCCAGCAGGACGCAGGGGGCCGAAAATTCACCCCTCCACTTT. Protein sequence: CASRTQGAENSPLHF.